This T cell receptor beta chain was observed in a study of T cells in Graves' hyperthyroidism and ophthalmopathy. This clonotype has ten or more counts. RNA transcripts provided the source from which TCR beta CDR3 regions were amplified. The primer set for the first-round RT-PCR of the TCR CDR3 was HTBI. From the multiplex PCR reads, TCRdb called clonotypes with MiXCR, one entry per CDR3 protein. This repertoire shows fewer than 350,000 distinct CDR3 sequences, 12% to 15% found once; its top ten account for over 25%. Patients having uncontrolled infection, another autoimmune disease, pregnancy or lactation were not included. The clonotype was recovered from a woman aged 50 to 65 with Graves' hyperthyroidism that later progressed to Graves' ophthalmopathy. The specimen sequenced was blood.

Here the CDR3 DNA reads TGTGCCAGCGGAAGACAGGGGCCGGTCGGCGAGCAGTACTTC. This translates into CASGRQGPVGEQYF. The chain has TRBV2 and TRBJ2-7, with 8 bases that match TRBD1. J was trimmed by 6 bases and V by 8 bases; bases with no gene match: 12. There are 14 residues in the CDR3. Germline lookup yields CDR1 SNHLY and CDR2 FYNNEI.